These 18 T cell receptor beta chains were sequenced from one sample in a study of early T cells in non-severe SARS-CoV-2 infection. TCRdb passed the 5' RACE reads through MiXCR, listing each CDR3 protein once. The table lists over 45,000 distinct CDR3 sequences, roughly 7.8% of them singletons. Source: whole blood, taken at baseline. These receptors originate from an adult who was a healthcare worker with PCR-confirmed SARS-CoV-2 infection or an uninfected control (not recorded which).

This clonotype occurred a few times. Here the CDR3 DNA reads TGTGCCAGCAGCATAGGCCCCGAGCAGTTCTTC. This gives the protein CASSIGPEQFF. The chain recombines TRBV28 with TRBJ2-1, with D unresolved. From germline, CDR1 is MDHEN and CDR2 SYDVKM. The CDR3 has 11 residues. With 6 bases removed from V and 10 bases from J, the gap between germline ends came to 10 bases.

This clonotype was picked up a small number of times. The chain combines TRBV10-3 with TRBJ2-2, with D perhaps TRBD1 (5 bases). The V gene lost 0 bases and the J gene lost 2 bases, with 16 bases spanning the gap. The CDR3 spans 18 residues. The V gene's germline CDR1 is ENHRY and CDR2 SYGVKD. CDR3 sequence reads: CAISESTRVTANTGELFF. CDR3 nucleotides: TGTGCCATCAGTGAGTCGACCAGGGTAACTGCAAACACCGGGGAGCTGTTTTTT.

This clonotype was seen only once. This may come from a read error, since a much larger clone is one base off. The CDR3 DNA is TGTGCCACCAGTGGTAGCGGACAGGGGGTTTCATCTGGGGCCAACGTCCTGACTTTC. Amino acids: CATSGSGQGVSSGANVLTF. This rearrangement joins TRBV24-1 to TRBJ2-6; TRBD1 agrees at 10 bases. J was trimmed by 1 base and V by 5 bases; bases with no gene match: 10. The V gene's germline CDR1 is KGHDR and CDR2 SFDVKD. The CDR3 covers 19 residues.

This clonotype occurred many times. V is TRBV20-1 and J is TRBJ2-5; TRBD2 aligns across 12 bases. Looked up from germline, CDR1 is DFQATT and CDR2 is SNEGSKA (reference sequence). This CDR3 contains 13 residues. The V gene end was trimmed by 2 bases and the J gene end by 5 bases; junction bases not matched to a gene: 0. This chain's CDR3 is CSARLAGGETQYF. CDR3 nucleotide sequence: TGCAGTGCTAGACTAGCGGGAGGGGAGACCCAGTACTTC.

The chain couples TRBV2 to TRBJ2-3, with D hard to call. The V end was cut by 8 bases, the J end by 4 bases, with 7 bases between. Per germline, CDR1 SNHLY and CDR2 FYNNEI. CDR3 length: 11 amino acids. The CDR3 region is CASEEPDTQYF. In nucleotides, the CDR3 is TGTGCCAGCGAGGAACCAGATACGCAGTATTTT. Full variable domain (rest looked up from reference TRBV2 and TRBJ2-3): EPEVTQTPSHQVTQMGQEVILRCVPISNHLYFYWYRQILGQKVEFLVSFYNNEISEKSEIFDDQFSVERPDGSNFTLKIRSTKLEDSAMYFCASEEPDTQYFGPGTRLTVL.

This sequence joins TRBV7-8 and TRBJ2-3; D gene ambiguous. In germline, CDR1 is SGHVS, CDR2 FQNEAQ. The CDR3 length is 12 residues. V lost 3 bases, J lost 6 bases, and 7 bases lay in between. The CDR3 is CASSFAVDTQYF. The DNA of the CDR3 is TGTGCCAGCAGCTTTGCGGTGGATACGCAGTATTTT.

This clonotype has a handful of counts. This chain uses TRBV15 with TRBJ1-5; TRBD1 is a possible D gene (6 bases). The CDR3 is made up of 17 amino acids. V was cut by 0 bases and J by 7 bases, with 19 bases left in between. CDR1 is LNHNV, CDR2 YYDKDF, per germline (reference sequence). The CDR3 DNA sequence: TGTGCCACCAGCAGAGACAACGGGGGCATGGTTTTCCAGCCCCAGCATTTT. This codes for CATSRDNGGMVFQPQHF. Using reference TRBV15 and TRBJ1-5 for the parts outside the CDR3, the full variable domain is DAMVIQNPRYQVTQFGKPVTLSCSQTLNHNVMYWYQQKSSQAPKLLFHYYDKDFNNEADTPDNFQSRRPNTSFCFLDIRSPGLGDTAMYLCATSRDNGGMVFQPQHFGDGTRLSIL.

This clonotype was counted at least ten times. The genes are TRBV12-3 or TRBV12-4 and TRBJ2-5; D call uncertain. Trimming cost V 6 bases and J 2 bases, with 7 bases left between them. The CDR3 contains 12 residues. CDR3 sequence: CASRTEQETQYF. CDR3 in DNA: TGTGCCAGCAGGACCGAACAAGAGACCCAGTACTTC.

The chain joins TRBV5-1 to TRBJ2-3, with D maybe TRBD1 (5 bases). Between the trimmed V and J ends, which lost 0 bases and 2 bases, there was a span of 10 bases. CDR3 length: 15 amino acids. From germline, CDR1 is SGHRS and CDR2 YFSETQ. CDR3 bases: TGCGCCAGCAGCTTGGAAGCAGGGCCCACAGATACGCAGTATTTT. Translation gives CASSLEAGPTDTQYF.

The genes are TRBV5-5 and TRBJ2-3, with D possibly matching TRBD2 (5 bases). The CDR3 has 16 amino acids. The V end was cut by 0 bases, the J end by 4 bases, with 15 bases between. CDR1 and CDR2 (germline): SGHKS, YYEKEE (reference sequence). The CDR3: CASSLGTPPYADTQYF. The DNA of the CDR3 is TGTGCCAGCAGCTTGGGGACTCCACCTTACGCAGATACGCAGTATTTT. The full variable domain, its missing parts supplied by reference TRBV5-5 and TRBJ2-3, is DAGVTQSPTHLIKTRGQQVTLRCSPISGHKSVSWYQQVLGQGPQFIFQYYEKEERGRGNFPDRFSARQFPNYSSELNVNALLLGDSALYLCASSLGTPPYADTQYFGPGTRLTVL.

This clonotype was recorded at least ten times. The chain uses TRBV6-2 or TRBV6-3 and TRBJ2-2; D gene ambiguous. CDR1 and CDR2 (germline): MNHEY, SVGEGT. The CDR3 spans 12 residues. With 10 bases removed from V and 4 bases from J, the gap between germline ends came to 10 bases. In nucleotides, the CDR3 is TGTGCCACCACCGACCCCACCGGGGAGCTGTTTTTT. It yields the protein CATTDPTGELFF.

This clonotype was detected a few times. The chain couples TRBV20-1 to TRBJ1-2, with 7 positions matching TRBD1. Germline V lookup: CDR1 DFQATT, CDR2 SNEGSKA (reference sequence). Trimming took 6 bases from V and 7 from J; bases not matched to a gene: 14. This CDR3 has 14 residues. The DNA for the CDR3 is TGCAGTGCCTCCCGAACAGGGGTAAGGGGTGGCTACACCTTC. This encodes CSASRTGVRGGYTF.

J is TRBJ1-6 and V is TRBV7-9; weak D call: TRBD1 (5 bases). The CDR3 has 14 amino acids. V lost 4 bases and J 9 bases, leaving 13 bases between the germline ends. CDR1 is SEHNR, CDR2 FQNEAQ, per germline (reference sequence). CDR3 DNA: TGTGCCAGCAGCTCCGGGACCGACGTTTCACCCCTCCACTTT. Translated: CASSSGTDVSPLHF.

Only a few counts were recorded for this clonotype. The V and J genes are TRBV6-2 or TRBV6-3 and TRBJ1-1; D might be TRBD1 (5 bases). The CDR3 covers 18 residues. The V end was cut by 8 bases, the J end by 1 base, with 26 bases between. Germline values: CDR1 MNHEY, CDR2 SVGEGT. The chain's CDR3 is CASSIALFERGGNTEAFF. Here the CDR3 DNA reads TGTGCCAGCTCCATCGCGTTGTTCGAGCGGGGGGGGAACACTGAAGCTTTCTTT.

This clonotype came up a few times. The V call is TRBV7-8, the J call TRBJ2-7; TRBD2 might be the D (6 bases). V was clipped by 1 base and J by 5 bases, with 9 bases between them. The CDR3 spans 13 residues. Germline CDR1 and CDR2: SGHVS and FQNEAQ. The CDR3 DNA follows: TGTGCCAGCAGCTTAGGGCGGACTAACGAGCAGTACTTC. Residues: CASSLGRTNEQYF.

This clonotype was observed a handful of times. The chain joins TRBV10-3 to TRBJ2-1; D is perhaps TRBD1 (6 bases). Germline CDR1 reads ENHRY; CDR2 reads SYGVKD. V was pared by 8 bases and J by 5 bases, with 16 bases between. This CDR3 comprises 14 residues. CDR3: CAIGYRDTHNEQFF. The CDR3 nucleotides read TGTGCCATCGGGTACAGGGACACGCACAATGAGCAGTTCTTC.

The V gene is TRBV6-2 or TRBV6-3, the J gene TRBJ2-5; D unclear. Per germline, CDR1 MNHEY and CDR2 SVGEGT. The CDR3 covers 13 residues. The V end lost 6 bases, the J end lost 1 base, and 9 bases lay between the germline ends. Written as DNA, the CDR3 is TGTGCCAGCAGCCTCCGACCCCAAGAGACCCAGTACTTC. Its protein product is CASSLRPQETQYF.

This rearrangement joins TRBV20-1 to TRBJ1-6; D might be TRBD1 (5 bases). The CDR3 extends over 13 amino acids. The V end lost 6 bases, the J end lost 10 bases, and 16 bases lay between the germline ends. Per the germline V gene, CDR1 is DFQATT and CDR2 is SNEGSKA (reference sequence). CDR3 loop: CSASRARGSPLHF. The CDR3 coding sequence is TGCAGTGCCAGCAGGGCTAGGGGCTCACCCCTCCACTTT.